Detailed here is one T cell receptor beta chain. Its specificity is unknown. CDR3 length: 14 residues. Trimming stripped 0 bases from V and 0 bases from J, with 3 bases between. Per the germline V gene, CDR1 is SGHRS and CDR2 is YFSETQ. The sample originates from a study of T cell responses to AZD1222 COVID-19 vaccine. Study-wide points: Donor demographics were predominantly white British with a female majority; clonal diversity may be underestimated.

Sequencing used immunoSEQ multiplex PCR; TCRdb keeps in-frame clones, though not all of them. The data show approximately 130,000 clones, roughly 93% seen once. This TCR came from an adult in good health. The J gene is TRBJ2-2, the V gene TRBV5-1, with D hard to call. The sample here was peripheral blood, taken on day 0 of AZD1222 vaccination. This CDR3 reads CASSLGSNTGELFF. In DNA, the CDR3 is TGCGCCAGCAGCTTGGGCTCGAACACCGGGGAGCTGTTTTTT.